This section outlines one TCR beta chain sequence together with its context. Antigen: not known. The data were taken from a study of cytomegalovirus exposure and HLA in healthy donors. Overall study findings and caveats: Follow-up analysis later connected one missense variant in DCLRE1C with trimming of TCR beta V- and J-genes.

The PCR employed 60 Vbeta primers together with 13 Jbeta primers. Sequencing used immunoSEQ multiplex PCR; TCRdb keeps in-frame clones, though not all of them. The sample records 75,000 to 100,000 clones, about 80% being singletons. V was clipped by 3 bases and J by 0 bases, with 6 bases between them. This CDR3 comprises 14 residues. Germline assignment: CDR1 MNHEY and CDR2 SMNVEV (reference sequence). The material sequenced was PBMCs. The source of this sequence is a man in his forties in good health and CMV-seronegative. The chain employs TRBV27 and TRBJ1-5; possibly TRBD1 for D (5 bases). CDR3 loop: CASSFQGSNQPQHF. The CDR3 coding sequence is TGTGCCAGCAGTTTTCAGGGTAGCAATCAGCCCCAGCATTTT.